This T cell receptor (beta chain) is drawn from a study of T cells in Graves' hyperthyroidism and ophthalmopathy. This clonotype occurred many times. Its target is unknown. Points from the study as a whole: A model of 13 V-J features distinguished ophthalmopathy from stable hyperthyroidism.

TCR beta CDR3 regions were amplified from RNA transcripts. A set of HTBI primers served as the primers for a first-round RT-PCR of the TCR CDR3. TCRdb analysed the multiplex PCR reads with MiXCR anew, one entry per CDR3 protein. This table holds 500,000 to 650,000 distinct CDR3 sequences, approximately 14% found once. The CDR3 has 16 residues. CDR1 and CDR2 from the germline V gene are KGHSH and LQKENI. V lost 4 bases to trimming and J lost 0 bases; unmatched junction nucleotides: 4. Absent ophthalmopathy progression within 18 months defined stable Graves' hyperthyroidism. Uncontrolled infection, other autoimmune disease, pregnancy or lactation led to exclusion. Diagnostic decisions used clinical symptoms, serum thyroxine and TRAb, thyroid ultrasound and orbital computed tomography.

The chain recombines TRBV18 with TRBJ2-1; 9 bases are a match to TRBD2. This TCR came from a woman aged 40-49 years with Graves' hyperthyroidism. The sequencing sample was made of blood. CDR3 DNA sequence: TGTGCCAGCTCACTCTTTAGCGGGAGCTCCTACAATGAGCAGTTCTTC. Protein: CASSLFSGSSYNEQFF.